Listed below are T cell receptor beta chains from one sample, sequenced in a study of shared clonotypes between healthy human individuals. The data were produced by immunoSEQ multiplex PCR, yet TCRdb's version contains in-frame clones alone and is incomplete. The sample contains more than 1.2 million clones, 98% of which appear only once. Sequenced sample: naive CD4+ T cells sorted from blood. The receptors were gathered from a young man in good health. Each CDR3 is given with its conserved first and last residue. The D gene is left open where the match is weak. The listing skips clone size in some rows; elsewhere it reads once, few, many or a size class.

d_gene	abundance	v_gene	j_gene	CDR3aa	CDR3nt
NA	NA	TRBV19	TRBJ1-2	CASSIQRNYGYTF	TGTGCCAGTAGTATACAAAGAAACTATGGCTACACCTTC
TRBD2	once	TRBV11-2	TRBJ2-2	CASSYITSGTTGELFF	TGTGCCAGCAGCTACATCACTAGCGGGACTACCGGGGAGCTGTTTTTT
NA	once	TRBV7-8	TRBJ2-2	CASSPRAGHSNTGELFF	TGTGCCAGCAGCCCCCGGGCGGGACACTCGAACACCGGGGAGCTGTTTTTT
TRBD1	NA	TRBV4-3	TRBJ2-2	CASSQGTGAGELFF	TGCGCCAGCAGCCAGGGTACAGGGGCCGGGGAGCTGTTTTTT
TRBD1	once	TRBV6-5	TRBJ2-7	CASRAGTGDPYEQYF	TGTGCCAGCCGTGCCGGGACAGGGGACCCCTACGAGCAGTACTTC
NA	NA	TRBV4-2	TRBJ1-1	CASSQEGRGNTEAFF	TGTGCCAGCAGCCAAGAGGGCCGGGGGAACACTGAAGCTTTCTTT
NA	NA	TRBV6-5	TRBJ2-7	CASSNRRRIYEQYF	TGTGCCAGCAGCAACCGACGGAGAATCTACGAGCAGTACTTC
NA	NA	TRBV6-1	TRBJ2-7	CASISQVYEQYF	TGTGCCAGTATATCACAGGTCTACGAGCAGTACTTC
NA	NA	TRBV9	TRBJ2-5	CASSVAQGETQYF	TGTGCCAGCAGCGTAGCTCAAGGGGAGACCCAGTACTTC
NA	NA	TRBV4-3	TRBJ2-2	CASSQERIPGELFF	TGCGCCAGCAGCCAAGAAAGGATTCCCGGGGAGCTGTTTTTT
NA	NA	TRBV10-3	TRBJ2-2	CAISGRENTGELFF	TGTGCCATCAGTGGACGGGAGAACACCGGGGAGCTGTTTTTT
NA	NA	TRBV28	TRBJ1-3	CASSPPGRAGNTIYF	TGTGCCAGCAGCCCACCCGGGCGGGCTGGAAACACCATATATTTT
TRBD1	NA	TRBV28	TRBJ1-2	CASSPPQQGPYGYTF	TGTGCCAGCAGTCCCCCCCAACAGGGGCCCTATGGCTACACCTTC
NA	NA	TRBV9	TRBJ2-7	CASSPTRQPASYEQYF	TGTGCCAGCAGCCCCACAAGACAGCCGGCCTCCTACGAGCAGTACTTC
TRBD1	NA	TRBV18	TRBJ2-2	CASSPRDRVYTGELFF	TGTGCCAGCTCACCACGGGACAGGGTGTACACCGGGGAGCTGTTTTTT
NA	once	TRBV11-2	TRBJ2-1	CASTDGIPRYNEQFF	TGTGCCAGCACGGACGGGATCCCCCGGTACAATGAGCAGTTCTTC
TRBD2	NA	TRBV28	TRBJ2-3	CASSKYGTSGRVHTQYF	TGTGCCAGCAGCAAATACGGGACTAGCGGGAGGGTTCATACGCAGTATTTT
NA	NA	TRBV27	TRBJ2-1	CASSPGRWRPQSSYNEQFF	TGTGCCAGCAGTCCTGGTCGGTGGCGGCCCCAGAGCTCCTACAATGAGCAGTTCTTC
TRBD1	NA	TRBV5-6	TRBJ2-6	CASSLTGTGANVLTF	TGTGCCAGCAGCCTGACAGGGACTGGGGCCAACGTCCTGACTTTC
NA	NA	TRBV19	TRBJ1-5	CASSETGNQPQHF	TGTGCCAGTAGTGAAACAGGGAATCAGCCCCAGCATTTT
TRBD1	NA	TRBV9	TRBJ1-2	CASSAGDRVSYGYTF	TGTGCCAGCAGCGCCGGAGACAGGGTGTCGTATGGCTACACCTTC
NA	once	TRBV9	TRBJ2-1	CASSVAALGYNEQFF	TGTGCCAGCAGCGTAGCCGCTCTGGGGTACAATGAGCAGTTCTTC
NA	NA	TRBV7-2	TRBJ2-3	CASSFIGARTDTQYF	TGTGCCAGCAGCTTTATCGGGGCTCGCACAGATACGCAGTATTTT
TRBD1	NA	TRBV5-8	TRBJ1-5	CASSLIPGQGNQPQHF	TGTGCCAGCAGCTTGATTCCGGGACAGGGTAATCAGCCCCAGCATTTT
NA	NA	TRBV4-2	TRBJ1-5	CASSPRGTRQPQHF	TGTGCCAGCAGCCCAAGGGGGACGCGTCAGCCCCAGCATTTT
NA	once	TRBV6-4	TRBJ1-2	CASSPGGNYGYTF	TGTGCCAGCAGTCCGGGAGGGAACTATGGCTACACCTTC
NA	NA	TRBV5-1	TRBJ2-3	CASSLGRGHSSTDTQYF	TGCGCCAGCAGCTTGGGGCGGGGCCATTCTAGCACAGATACGCAGTATTTT
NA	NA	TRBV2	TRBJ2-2	CASSEQGLSTGELFF	TGTGCCAGCAGTGAGCAGGGGTTGAGCACCGGGGAGCTGTTTTTT
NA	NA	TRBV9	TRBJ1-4	CASSAQRVSTNEKLFF	TGTGCCAGCAGCGCCCAACGGGTTTCAACTAATGAAAAACTGTTTTTT
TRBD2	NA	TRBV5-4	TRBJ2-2	CASSLAVAGNTGELFF	TGTGCCAGCAGCTTGGCGGTAGCGGGGAACACCGGGGAGCTGTTTTTT
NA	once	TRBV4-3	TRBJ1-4	CASSQDLAGGFYEKLFF	TGCGCCAGCAGCCAAGATCTGGCGGGGGGCTTTTATGAAAAACTGTTTTTT
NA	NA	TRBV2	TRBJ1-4	CASSEAAGAYEKLFF	TGTGCCAGCAGTGAAGCTGCGGGGGCCTATGAAAAACTGTTTTTT
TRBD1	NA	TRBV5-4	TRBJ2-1	CASSLGTGSYNEQFF	TGTGCCAGCAGCTTGGGGACAGGATCCTACAATGAGCAGTTCTTC
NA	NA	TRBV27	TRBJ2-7	CASSLSFPTGNLYEQYF	TGTGCCAGCAGTCTATCCTTCCCGACCGGGAACCTCTACGAGCAGTACTTC
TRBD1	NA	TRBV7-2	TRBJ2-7	CASSRPGQGSYEQYF	TGTGCCAGCAGCCGCCCGGGACAGGGGTCCTACGAGCAGTACTTC
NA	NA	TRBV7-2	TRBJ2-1	CASSYGRLFNEQFF	TGTGCCAGCAGCTATGGGAGGTTGTTTAATGAGCAGTTCTTC
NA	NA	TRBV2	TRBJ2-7	CASSDRGGNEQYF	TGTGCCAGCAGTGACAGGGGGGGCAACGAGCAGTACTTC
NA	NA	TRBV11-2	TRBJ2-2	CASRKVGIGELFF	TGTGCCAGCAGGAAAGTGGGGATCGGGGAGCTGTTTTTT
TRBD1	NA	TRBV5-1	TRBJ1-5	CASSLETGGIQPQHF	TGCGCCAGCAGCTTGGAGACAGGGGGAATTCAGCCCCAGCATTTT
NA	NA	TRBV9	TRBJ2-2	CASSVVAGAGELFF	TGTGCCAGCAGCGTAGTTGCCGGAGCCGGGGAGCTGTTTTTT
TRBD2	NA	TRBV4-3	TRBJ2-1	CASSGRGNEQFF	TGCGCCAGCAGCGGGCGGGGGAATGAGCAGTTCTTC
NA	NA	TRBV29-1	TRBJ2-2	CSVEAPVRDTGELFF	TGCAGCGTTGAAGCTCCAGTTAGGGACACCGGGGAGCTGTTTTTT
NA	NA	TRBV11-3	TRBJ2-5	CASSLGLDRKETQYF	TGTGCCAGCAGCTTAGGTTTGGACAGAAAAGAGACCCAGTACTTC
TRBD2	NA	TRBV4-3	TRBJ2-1	CASSQGSLAGYNEQFF	TGCGCCAGCAGCCAAGGGAGTCTAGCGGGATACAATGAGCAGTTCTTC
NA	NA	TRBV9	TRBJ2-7	CASSVSGTLGEQYF	TGTGCCAGCAGCGTATCTGGTACATTGGGCGAGCAGTACTTC
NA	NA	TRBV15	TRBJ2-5	CATSRDPRGLGQETQYF	TGTGCCACCAGCAGAGACCCTCGAGGCCTCGGCCAAGAGACCCAGTACTTC
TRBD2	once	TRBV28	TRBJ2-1	CASHSTGLAGGRTYNEQFF	TGTGCCAGCCATAGCACGGGACTAGCGGGAGGTAGGACCTACAATGAGCAGTTCTTC
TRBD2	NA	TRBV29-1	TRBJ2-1	CSVPPLAGGPYNEQFF	TGCAGCGTTCCTCCTTTAGCGGGAGGGCCCTACAATGAGCAGTTCTTC
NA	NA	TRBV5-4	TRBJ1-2	CASSFGSSNYGYTF	TGTGCCAGCAGCTTCGGCAGTTCGAACTATGGCTACACCTTC
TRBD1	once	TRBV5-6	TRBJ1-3	CASSLVGQGIPSGNTIYF	TGTGCCAGCAGCTTGGTAGGACAGGGGATTCCCTCTGGAAACACCATATATTTT
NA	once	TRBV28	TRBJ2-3	CASSLLGASTDTQYF	TGTGCCAGCAGTTTGTTAGGTGCTAGCACAGATACGCAGTATTTT
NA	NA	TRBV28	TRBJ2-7	CASSSPRGLSYEQYF	TGTGCCAGCAGTTCACCAAGGGGACTCTCCTACGAGCAGTACTTC